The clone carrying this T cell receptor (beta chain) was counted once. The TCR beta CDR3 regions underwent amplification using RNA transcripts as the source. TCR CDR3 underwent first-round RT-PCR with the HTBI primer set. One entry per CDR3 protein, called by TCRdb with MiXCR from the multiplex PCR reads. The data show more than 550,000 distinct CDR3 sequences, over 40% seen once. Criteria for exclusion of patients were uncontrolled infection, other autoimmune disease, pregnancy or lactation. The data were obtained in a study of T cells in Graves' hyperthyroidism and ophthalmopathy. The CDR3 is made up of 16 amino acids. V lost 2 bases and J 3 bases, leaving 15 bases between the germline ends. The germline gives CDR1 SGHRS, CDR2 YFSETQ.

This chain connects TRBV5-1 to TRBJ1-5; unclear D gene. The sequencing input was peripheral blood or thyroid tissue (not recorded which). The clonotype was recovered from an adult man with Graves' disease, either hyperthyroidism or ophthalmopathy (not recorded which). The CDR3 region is CASSFQRVPLNQPQHF. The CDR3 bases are TGCGCCAGCAGCTTTCAACGGGTCCCCCTCAATCAGCCCCAGCATTTT. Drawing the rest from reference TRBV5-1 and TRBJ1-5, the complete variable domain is KAGVTQTPRYLIKTRGQQVTLSCSPISGHRSVSWYQQTPGQGLQFLFEYFSETQRNKGNFPGRFSGRQFSNSRSEMNVSTLELGDSALYLCASSFQRVPLNQPQHFGDGTRLSIL.